The clone carrying this T cell receptor (beta chain) was detected ten times or more. The germline V gene encodes CDR1 SGHRS and CDR2 YFSETQ. This CDR3 contains 14 residues. Between the trimmed V and J ends, which lost 0 bases and 8 bases, there was a span of 9 bases. TCRdb re-analysed the RT-PCR reads in MiXCR, keeping a single row per CDR3 protein. The sample gives around 700,000 distinct CDR3 sequences, approximately 15% of which show up once; 3.6% is in the top ten. This clonotype was obtained from a female donor in good health, serving as a healthy control. The chain uses TRBV5-1 and TRBJ1-6; D not certain. What was sequenced was memory CD4+ T cells from blood. The CDR3 sequence is CASSLDFTDSPLHF. The CDR3 region has the DNA TGCGCCAGCAGCTTGGATTTTACGGATTCACCCCTCCACTTT.